This TCR beta chain derives from a study of CD8 T cells in ankylosing spondylitis. Study-level points and caveats: The authors reported significant enrichment of disease-linked clones in matched ankylosing spondylitis synovial fluid. Disease-linked clones were found to be CD8+ and relatively rare in peripheral blood. Blood from ankylosing spondylitis patients appeared to carry a characteristic roughly 8-variant TCR beta motif.

V dropped 2 bases and J dropped 2 bases, with 12 bases sitting between them. The CDR3 spans 15 residues. CDR1 is LGHNA and CDR2 is YSLEER in the germline V gene. Points on this clonotype: The antigen remains undetermined.

Libraries of TCR beta came from quantitative 5'-RACE with molecular barcodes. MiXCR, run by TCRdb on the 5' RACE reads, gives a single entry per CDR3 protein. The data hold over 600,000 distinct CDR3 sequences, with under 20% observed a single time. This sequence originates from a male donor with ankylosing spondylitis. The sequenced material came from blood, either unsorted or a sorted T cell fraction (not recorded which). The gene calls are TRBV4-3 and TRBJ2-5; D unclear. The CDR3 DNA is TGCGCCAGCAGCCAATTTAAGTGGTCTCAAGAGACCCAGTACTTC. Translation: CASSQFKWSQETQYF.